These 5 T cell receptor beta chains share one sample of origin, sequenced in a study of vaccination and CD4 T cells after COVID-19. Cultured CD4+ T-cell DNA underwent Oncomine TCR Beta short-read sequencing. TCRdb reprocessed the PCR reads with MiXCR, giving one entry per CDR3 protein. This sample has over 14,000 distinct CDR3 sequences, with approximately 60% found just once. Antigens of these TCRs are unknown. Regarding treatment: roughly 11-day PBMC culture with coronavirus spike peptide pools or control peptides (ViraFEST assay). Sequenced material: CD4+ T cells from blood, cultured in vitro. The receptors were gathered from a human donor who had recovered from COVID-19.

J is TRBJ2-7 and V is TRBV2; D may be TRBD1 (5 bases). There are 12 residues in the CDR3. V was trimmed by 4 bases and J by 4 bases, leaving 8 bases between them. Germline lookup yields CDR1 SNHLY and CDR2 FYNNEI. CDR3 DNA: TGTGCCAGCAGTGCGACAGCGTACGAGCAGTACTTC. It encodes CASSATAYEQYF.

This clonotype was counted between two and nine times. The chain employs TRBV7-3 and TRBJ2-3, with a weak D call TRBD2 (5 bases). This CDR3 has 15 amino acids. With 0 bases removed from V and 2 bases from J, the gap between germline ends came to 9 bases. The V gene's germline CDR1 is SGHTA and CDR2 FQGTGA. CDR3 sequence: CASSLTRDYTDTQYF. CDR3 coding DNA: TGTGCCAGCAGCTTAACCCGGGATTACACAGATACGCAGTATTTT.

V and J are TRBV12-3 or TRBV12-4 and TRBJ2-3, with 10 bases identical to TRBD2. V shed 6 bases, J shed 6 bases, and the junction held 6 bases outside the gene matches. The CDR3 totals 14 residues. The chain's CDR3 is CASSPTSGTDTQYF. CDR3 DNA: TGTGCCAGCAGCCCCACTAGCGGGACGGATACGCAGTATTTT.

The chain recombines TRBV6-1 with TRBJ1-6, with 9 bases fitting TRBD1. CDR3 size: 17 residues. CDR1 MNHNS and CDR2 SASEGT come from the germline V gene. J gave up 10 bases and V 6 bases, and 16 bases lay outside the gene matches. CDR3 nucleotides: TGTGCCAGCAGGCCCCGGGGACAGGGCCCAGACGGCTCACCCCTCCACTTT. Its translation: CASRPRGQGPDGSPLHF.

This clonotype was detected only once. This chain joins TRBV20-1 and TRBJ2-2; D not resolved. Trimming left V 1 base short and J 6 bases short, with 15 bases between. The CDR3 has 15 amino acids. From germline, CDR1 is DFQATT and CDR2 SNEGSKA (reference sequence). CDR3 DNA sequence: TGCAGTGCTAGAGGCTTTCGAATAGAGTCCGGGGAGCTGTTTTTT. Amino acid sequence: CSARGFRIESGELFF.